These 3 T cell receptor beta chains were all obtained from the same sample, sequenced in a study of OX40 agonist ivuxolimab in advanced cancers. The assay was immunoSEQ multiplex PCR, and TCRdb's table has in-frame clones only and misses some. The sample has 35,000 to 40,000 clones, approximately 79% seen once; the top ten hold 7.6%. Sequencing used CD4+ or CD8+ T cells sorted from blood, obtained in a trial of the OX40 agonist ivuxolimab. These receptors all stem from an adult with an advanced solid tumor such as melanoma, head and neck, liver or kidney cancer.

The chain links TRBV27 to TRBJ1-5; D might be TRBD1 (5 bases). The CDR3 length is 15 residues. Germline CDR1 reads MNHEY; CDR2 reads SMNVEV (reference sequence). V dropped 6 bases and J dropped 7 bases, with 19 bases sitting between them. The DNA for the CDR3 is TGTGCCAGCAGGTTAGGGGCTCGCGGAGGACAGCCCCAGCATTTT. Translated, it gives CASRLGARGGQPQHF.

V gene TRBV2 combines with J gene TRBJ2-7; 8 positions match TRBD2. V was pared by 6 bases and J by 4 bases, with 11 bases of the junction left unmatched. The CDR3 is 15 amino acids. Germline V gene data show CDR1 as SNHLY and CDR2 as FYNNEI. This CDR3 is CASSGSGGPRYEQYF. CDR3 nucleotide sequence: TGTGCCAGCAGCGGATCGGGAGGGCCACGGTACGAGCAGTACTTC.

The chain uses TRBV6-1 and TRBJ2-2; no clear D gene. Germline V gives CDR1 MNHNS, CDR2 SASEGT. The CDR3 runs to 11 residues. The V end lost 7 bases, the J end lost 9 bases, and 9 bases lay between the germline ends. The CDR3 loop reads CASIGNWELFF. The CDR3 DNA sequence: TGTGCCAGCATTGGGAACTGGGAGCTGTTTTTT.